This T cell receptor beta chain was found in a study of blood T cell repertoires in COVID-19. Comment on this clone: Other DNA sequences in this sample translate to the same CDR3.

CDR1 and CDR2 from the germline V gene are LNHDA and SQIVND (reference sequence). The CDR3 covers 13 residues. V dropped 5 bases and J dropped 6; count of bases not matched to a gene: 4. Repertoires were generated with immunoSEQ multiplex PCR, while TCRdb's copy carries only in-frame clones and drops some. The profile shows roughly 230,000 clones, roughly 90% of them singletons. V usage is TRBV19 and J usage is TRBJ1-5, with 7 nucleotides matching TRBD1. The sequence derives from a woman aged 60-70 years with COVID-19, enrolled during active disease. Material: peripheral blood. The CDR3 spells CASSSQGGQPQHF. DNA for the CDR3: TGTGCCAGTAGTTCTCAGGGGGGTCAGCCCCAGCATTTT.